One sample yielded the 10 T cell receptor beta chains listed below, sequenced in a study of blood T cell repertoires in COVID-19. Sequenced by immunoSEQ multiplex PCR; TCRdb stores in-frame clones only, minus some. Found here are 150,000 or so clones, approximately 84% of them singletons; the top ten hold 4%. The sequenced sample was peripheral blood. The receptors stem from a woman between 55 and 75 years old with acute or convalescent COVID-19.

The rearrangement joins TRBV7-2 to TRBJ2-7; 9 bases fit TRBD2. The CDR3 is 17 residues long. Germline CDR1 is SGHTA and CDR2 is FQGNSA. The trim removed 1 base at V and 3 bases at J, leaving 10 bases unmatched. The CDR3 bases are TGTGCCAGCAGCTTAGTGGGAGGAAGCGGGAGGATCTACGAGCAGTACTTC. Translation: CASSLVGGSGRIYEQYF. The whole variable domain, filled in from reference TRBV7-2 and TRBJ2-7, reads GAGVSQSPSNKVTEKGKDVELRCDPISGHTALYWYRQSLGQGLEFLIYFQGNSAPDKSGLPSDRFSAERTGGSVSTLTIQRTQQEDSAVYLCASSLVGGSGRIYEQYFGPGTRLTVT.

The chain recombines TRBV5-1 with TRBJ1-4; TRBD1 matches 8 bases. This CDR3 spans 17 amino acids. Unmatched junction bases numbered 4, after V lost 0 bases and J lost 0 bases. The germline CDR1 and CDR2 sequences are SGHRS and YFSETQ. CDR3 in DNA: TGCGCCAGCAGCTTGGGAGACAGGGGTCCAACTAATGAAAAACTGTTTTTT. It translates to CASSLGDRGPTNEKLFF.

This clone was found a few times. The chain links TRBV19 to TRBJ1-5; 10 bases map to TRBD1. The CDR3 length is 15 residues. V dropped 6 bases and J dropped 7; count of bases not matched to a gene: 9. The germline V gene encodes CDR1 LNHDA and CDR2 SQIVND (reference sequence). The CDR3 sequence is CASRSLTGGAQPQHF. In DNA form, the CDR3 reads TGTGCCAGTAGGAGCCTGACAGGGGGCGCGCAGCCCCAGCATTTT.

The V call is TRBV7-3, the J call TRBJ2-1; D gene ambiguous. Trimming stripped 3 bases from V and 7 bases from J, with 7 bases between. From germline, CDR1 is SGHTA and CDR2 FQGTGA. This CDR3 is built from 12 residues. Written as DNA, the CDR3 is TGTGCCAGCAGCTTTTCCGGTAATGAGCAGTTCTTC. Its protein is CASSFSGNEQFF.

The chain uses TRBV27 and TRBJ2-7; D is ambiguous. This CDR3 region has 12 residues. Germline CDR1 and CDR2: MNHEY and SMNVEV (reference sequence). The V end was cut by 4 bases, the J end by 2 bases, with 6 bases between. The CDR3 sequence is CASSSPAYEQYF. CDR3 nucleotides: TGTGCCAGCAGTTCCCCCGCCTACGAGCAGTACTTC.

CDR3 region: CASSPLRGKEQFF. CDR3 DNA: TGTGCCAGCAGTCCCCTCAGGGGAAAGGAGCAGTTCTTC. The gene calls are TRBV27 and TRBJ2-1, with a tentative D call TRBD1 (6 bases). Germline V CDR1 and CDR2: MNHEY, SMNVEV (reference sequence). This CDR3 has 13 residues. Trimming cost V 5 bases and J 10 bases, with 15 bases left between them.

The chain employs TRBV29-1 and TRBJ2-7; 11 bases agree with TRBD2. This CDR3 has 16 residues. V dropped 4 bases and J dropped 6; count of bases not matched to a gene: 14. Germline V lookup: CDR1 SQVTM, CDR2 ANQGSEA. CDR3 region: CSVVTLTSGIVGEQYF. Here the CDR3 DNA reads TGCAGCGTTGTAACCTTGACTAGCGGGATAGTCGGCGAGCAGTACTTC.

The chain is built from TRBV27 and TRBJ1-4; a possible D gene is TRBD1 (5 bases). The V and J ends lost 4 bases and 5 bases respectively, with 11 bases between them. This CDR3 region has 14 residues. Germline V gives CDR1 MNHEY, CDR2 SMNVEV (reference sequence). CDR3 residues: CASSWGGLNEKLFF. The CDR3 DNA is TGTGCCAGCAGTTGGGGGGGACTCAATGAAAAACTGTTTTTT. Supplemented by reference TRBV27 and TRBJ1-4, the full variable domain reads EAQVTQNPRYLITVTGKKLTVTCSQNMNHEYMSWYRQDPGLGLRQIYYSMNVEVTDKGDVPEGYKVSRKEKRNFPLILESPSPNQTSLYFCASSWGGLNEKLFFGSGTQLSVL.

Only one count was recorded for this clone. This chain uses TRBV28 with TRBJ2-2; 7 bases map to TRBD2. Germline-derived CDR1 and CDR2 are MDHEN and SYDVKM. V lost 6 bases, J lost 4 bases, and 5 bases stayed unmatched. This CDR3 region has 14 residues. The CDR3 DNA reads as TGTGCCAGCAGGGCTAGCGGCTCCACCGGGGAGCTGTTTTTT. Amino acid sequence: CASRASGSTGELFF.

V usage is TRBV19 and J usage is TRBJ2-7; 7 nucleotides match TRBD1. The germline V gene encodes CDR1 LNHDA and CDR2 SQIVND (reference sequence). The CDR3 is 15 residues long. V trimming: 1 base; J trimming: 0 bases; junction bases outside the gene matches: 3. CDR3 in DNA: TGTGCCAGTAGTATAGGAGGGGGCGTCTCCTACGAGCAGTACTTC. Translated, it gives CASSIGGGVSYEQYF.